This T cell receptor beta chain was sequenced during a study of T-cell memory formation after mild COVID-19. Looking at the study overall: Clusters of TCRs were largely donor specific.

The CDR3 has 16 amino acids. CDR1 and CDR2 (germline): MGHRA, YSYEKL. Trimming shortened V by 2 bases and J by 3 bases, and 15 bases separated the two germline ends. MiXCR was run by TCRdb on the 5' RACE reads, yielding one entry per CDR3 protein. The table shows about 350,000 distinct CDR3 sequences, with about an eighth occurring only once. This clonotype was seen at least ten times. Its target is not known. Study-wide findings and caveats: Second-wave clones peaking on day 37 lacked confirmed SARS-CoV-2 specificity. The study found balanced CD4/CD8 in clones contracting day 15 to 85 and a CD4+ lean in later expanders.

The sequence was obtained from a man between 18 and 35 years old who had mild COVID-19 (a few samples of this study predate the infection). Cell type and time point are not known. Material for sequencing was PBMCs or a T cell subset sorted from them (not recorded which). The chain recombines TRBV4-1 with TRBJ2-3, with D possibly matching TRBD2 (7 bases). The CDR3 here is CASSQPRRGGTDTQYF. DNA for the CDR3: TGCGCCAGCAGCCAACCTAGAAGGGGGGGGACAGATACGCAGTATTTT.